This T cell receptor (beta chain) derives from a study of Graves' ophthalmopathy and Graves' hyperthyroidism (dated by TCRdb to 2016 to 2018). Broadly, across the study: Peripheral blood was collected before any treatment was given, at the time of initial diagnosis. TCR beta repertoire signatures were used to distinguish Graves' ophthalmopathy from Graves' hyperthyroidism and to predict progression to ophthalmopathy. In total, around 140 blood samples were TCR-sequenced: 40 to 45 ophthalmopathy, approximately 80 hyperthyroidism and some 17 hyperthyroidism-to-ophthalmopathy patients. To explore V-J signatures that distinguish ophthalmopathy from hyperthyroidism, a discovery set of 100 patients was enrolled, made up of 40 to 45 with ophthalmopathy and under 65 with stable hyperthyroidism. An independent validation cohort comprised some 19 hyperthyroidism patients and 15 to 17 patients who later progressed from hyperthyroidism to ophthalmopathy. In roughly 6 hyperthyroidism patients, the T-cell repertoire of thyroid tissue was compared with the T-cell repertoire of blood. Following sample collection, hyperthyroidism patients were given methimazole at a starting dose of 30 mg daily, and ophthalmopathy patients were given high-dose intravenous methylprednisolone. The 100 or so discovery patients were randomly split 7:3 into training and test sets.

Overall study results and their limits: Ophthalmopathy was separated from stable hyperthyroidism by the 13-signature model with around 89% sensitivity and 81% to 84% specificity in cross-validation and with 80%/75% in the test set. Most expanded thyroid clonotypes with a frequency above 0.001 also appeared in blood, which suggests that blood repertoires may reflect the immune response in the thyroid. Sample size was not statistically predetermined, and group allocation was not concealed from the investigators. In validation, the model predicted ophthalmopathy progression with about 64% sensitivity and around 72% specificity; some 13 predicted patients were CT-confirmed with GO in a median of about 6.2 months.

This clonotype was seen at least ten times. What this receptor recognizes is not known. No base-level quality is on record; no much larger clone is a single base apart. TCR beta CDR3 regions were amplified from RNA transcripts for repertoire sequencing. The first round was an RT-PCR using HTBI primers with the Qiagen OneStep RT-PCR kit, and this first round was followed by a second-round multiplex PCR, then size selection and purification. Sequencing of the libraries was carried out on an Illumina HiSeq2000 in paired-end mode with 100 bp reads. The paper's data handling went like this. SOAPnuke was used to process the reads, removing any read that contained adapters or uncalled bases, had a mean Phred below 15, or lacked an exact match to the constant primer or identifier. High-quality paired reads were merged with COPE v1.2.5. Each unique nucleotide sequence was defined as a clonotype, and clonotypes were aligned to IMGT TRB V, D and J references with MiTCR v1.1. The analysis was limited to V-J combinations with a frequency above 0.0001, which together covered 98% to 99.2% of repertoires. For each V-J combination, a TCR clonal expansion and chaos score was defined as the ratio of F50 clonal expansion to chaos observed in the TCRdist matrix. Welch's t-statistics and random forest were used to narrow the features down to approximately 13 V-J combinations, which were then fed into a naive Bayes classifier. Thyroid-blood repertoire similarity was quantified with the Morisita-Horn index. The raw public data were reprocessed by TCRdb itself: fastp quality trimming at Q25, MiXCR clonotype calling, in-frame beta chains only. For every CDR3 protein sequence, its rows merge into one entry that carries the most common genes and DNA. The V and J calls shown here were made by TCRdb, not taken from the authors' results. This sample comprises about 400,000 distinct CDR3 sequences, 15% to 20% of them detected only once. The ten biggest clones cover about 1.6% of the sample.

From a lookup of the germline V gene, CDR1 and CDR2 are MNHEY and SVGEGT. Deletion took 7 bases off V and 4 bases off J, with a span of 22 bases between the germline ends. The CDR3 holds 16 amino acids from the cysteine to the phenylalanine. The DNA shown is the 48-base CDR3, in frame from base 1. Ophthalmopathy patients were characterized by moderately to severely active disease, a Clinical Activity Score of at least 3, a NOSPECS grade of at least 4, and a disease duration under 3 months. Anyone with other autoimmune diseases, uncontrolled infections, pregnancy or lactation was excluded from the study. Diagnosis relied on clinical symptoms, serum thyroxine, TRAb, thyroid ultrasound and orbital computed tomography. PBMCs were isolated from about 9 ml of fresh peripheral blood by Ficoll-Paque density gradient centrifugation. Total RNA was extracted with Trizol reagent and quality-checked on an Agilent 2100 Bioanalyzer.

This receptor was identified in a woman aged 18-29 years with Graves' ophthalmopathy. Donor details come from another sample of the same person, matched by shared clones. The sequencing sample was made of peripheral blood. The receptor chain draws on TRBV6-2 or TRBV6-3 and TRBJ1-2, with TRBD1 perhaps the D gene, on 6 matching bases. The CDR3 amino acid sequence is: CASIPRSGATFYGYTF. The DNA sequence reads TGTGCCAGCATCCCACGGTCGGGGGCCACCTTCTATGGCTACACCTTC.